Listed below are T cell receptor beta chains from one sample, sequenced in a study of cytomegalovirus exposure and HLA in healthy donors. Clones were read by immunoSEQ multiplex PCR, and TCRdb kept only the in-frame ones, dropping some. The sample lists roughly 140,000 clones; 79% were seen once. The source material was PBMCs. Every receptor here comes from a middle-aged man in good health and CMV-seropositive. The CDR3 runs from the conserved cysteine through the conserved F or W. D genes are given only for firm matches. Clone size is not always given. Where it is, it says once, few, many or a class for expanded clones.

>.|TRBD1|TRBV18|TRBJ2-1
TGTGCCAGCTCACGGGGACAGGGGGCGCGAAATATCAACAATGAGCAGTTCTTC
CASSRGQGARNINNEQFF
>.|.|TRBV13|TRBJ1-5
TGTGCCAGCAGCTCGGGACTAGATAGCAATCAGCCCCAGCATTTT
CASSSGLDSNQPQHF
>.|.|TRBV30|TRBJ1-3
TGTGCCTGGACCACCGGGAGCGATCTCCAGAACACCATATATTTT
CAWTTGSDLQNTIYF
>.|.|TRBV15|TRBJ2-7
TGTGCCACCAGGGGCAACTCCTACGAGCAGTACTTC
CATRGNSYEQYF
>.|TRBD1|TRBV5-6|TRBJ1-2
TGTGCCAGCAGCTTACCGGGACAGGGAAACTATGGCTACACCTTC
CASSLPGQGNYGYTF
>once|.|TRBV11-3|TRBJ1-3
TGTGCCAGCAGCTCTACCCCCTCTGGAAACACCATATATTTT
CASSSTPSGNTIYF
>.|TRBD2|TRBV7-9|TRBJ2-3
TGTGCCAGCAGCGCAGGACTAGAGGGCCCAGATACGCAGTATTTT
CASSAGLEGPDTQYF
>.|TRBD2|TRBV10-1|TRBJ2-7
TGCGCCAGCAGCGGGACTAGGGCCTACGAGCAGTACTTC
CASSGTRAYEQYF
>.|.|TRBV19|TRBJ1-2
TGTGCCAGTAGTTTCGGAGGGAACTATGGCTACACCTTC
CASSFGGNYGYTF
>.|.|TRBV9|TRBJ1-1
TGTGCCAGCAGCTCCCCGACGATCTGGGGGGGCACTGAAGCTTTCTTT
CASSSPTIWGGTEAFF
>.|TRBD1|TRBV2|TRBJ2-5
TGTGCCAGCTCCGGGACAGCTTACCAAGAGACCCAGTACTTC
CASSGTAYQETQYF
>.|.|TRBV10-1|TRBJ2-3
TGCGCCAGCAGTAACCGGGCAGATACGCAGTATTTT
CASSNRADTQYF
>.|.|TRBV6-1|TRBJ2-7
TGTGCCAGCACGATCGGGGACTCCTACGAGCAGTACTTC
CASTIGDSYEQYF
>.|.|TRBV13|TRBJ2-3
TGTGCCAGCAGCATTGGTCGGGGTAGCACAGATACGCAGTATTTT
CASSIGRGSTDTQYF
>.|TRBD2|TRBV27|TRBJ2-1
TGTGCCAGCAGTCCCCTGGGGGGGGGAAGCTCCTACAATGAGCAGTTCTTC
CASSPLGGGSSYNEQFF
>few|TRBD2|TRBV5-1|TRBJ2-3
TGCGCCAGCAGCTTAGGGACTAGCGGACACACAGATACGCAGTATTTT
CASSLGTSGHTDTQYF
>.|.|TRBV28|TRBJ1-1
TGTGCCAGCAGTTTGGGGCAGCTTACCAGTAACACTGAAGCTTTCTTT
CASSLGQLTSNTEAFF
>.|TRBD2|TRBV6-4|TRBJ2-3
TGTGCCAGCAGTGACGGGGGTTCCCCACGGACTAGCGGGAGAAATACGCAGTATTTT
CASSDGGSPRTSGRNTQYF
>.|TRBD1|TRBV6-1|TRBJ2-3
TGTGCCAGCACCAGAGGACAGGGTCAGACAGATACGCAGTATTTT
CASTRGQGQTDTQYF
>.|TRBD2|TRBV19|TRBJ2-3
TGTGCCAGTAGTGGGGGGACTAGCGGGACACCTAGCACAGATACGCAGTATTTT
CASSGGTSGTPSTDTQYF
>once|.|TRBV6-1|TRBJ2-7
TGTGCCAGCAGTGAATCAGGGGAATCAGAGCAGTACTTC
CASSESGESEQYF
>.|TRBD1|TRBV5-1|TRBJ1-3
TGCGCCAGCAGCGGGGACAGGGGGCGAAACACCATATATTTT
CASSGDRGRNTIYF